These T cell receptor beta chains were read from a single sample in a study of blood T cell repertoires in COVID-19. Sequenced by immunoSEQ multiplex PCR; TCRdb stores in-frame clones only, minus some. The repertoire holds some 180,000 clones, with roughly 81% as singletons. The specimen sequenced was peripheral blood. The receptors here all came from a woman aged 40-49 years with COVID-19, enrolled during active disease. CDR3s include the opening cysteine and the closing phenylalanine or tryptophan. Fields, in order: V gene, D gene, J gene, clone size, CDR3 protein, CDR3 DNA. The D gene is left open where the match is weak. Rows may omit the clone size; those that give it use once, few, many or a size class.

V gene: TRBV12-3/TRBV12-4
D gene: NA
J gene: TRBJ1-2
clone size: once
CDR3 protein: CASRALDYGYTF
CDR3 DNA: TGTGCCAGCAGGGCCCTCGACTATGGCTACACCTTC

V gene: TRBV30
D gene: TRBD2
J gene: TRBJ2-5
clone size: NA
CDR3 protein: CAWSNRAGVETQYF
CDR3 DNA: TGTGCCTGGAGTAACCGAGCGGGAGTAGAGACCCAGTACTTC

V gene: TRBV5-4
D gene: NA
J gene: TRBJ2-1
clone size: NA
CDR3 protein: CASSITVSMDEQFF
CDR3 DNA: TGTGCCAGCAGCATCACGGTGTCTATGGATGAGCAGTTCTTC

V gene: TRBV9
D gene: NA
J gene: TRBJ2-1
clone size: NA
CDR3 protein: CASSEDSYRYNEQFF
CDR3 DNA: TGTGCCAGCAGCGAGGACTCTTACCGCTACAATGAGCAGTTCTTC

V gene: TRBV27
D gene: NA
J gene: TRBJ1-1
clone size: few
CDR3 protein: CASIPTGWNTEAFF
CDR3 DNA: TGTGCCAGCATCCCAACCGGTTGGAACACTGAAGCTTTCTTT

V gene: TRBV14
D gene: TRBD1
J gene: TRBJ2-2
clone size: few
CDR3 protein: CASSQEGQGFSRTGELFF
CDR3 DNA: TGTGCCAGCAGCCAAGAAGGACAGGGGTTCTCCAGAACCGGGGAGCTGTTTTTT

V gene: TRBV4-1
D gene: NA
J gene: TRBJ2-3
clone size: NA
CDR3 protein: CASSQDEATDTQYF
CDR3 DNA: TGCGCCAGCAGCCAAGATGAGGCAACAGATACGCAGTATTTT

V gene: TRBV11-2
D gene: TRBD1
J gene: TRBJ1-2
clone size: NA
CDR3 protein: CASSFVDRGYGYTF
CDR3 DNA: TGTGCCAGCAGCTTCGTAGACAGGGGCTACGGCTACACCTTC

V gene: TRBV13
D gene: TRBD1
J gene: TRBJ2-5
clone size: NA
CDR3 protein: CASSPRDRRKETQYF
CDR3 DNA: TGTGCCAGCAGCCCCCGGGACAGAAGGAAAGAGACCCAGTACTTC

V gene: TRBV3-1/TRBV3-2
D gene: NA
J gene: TRBJ1-4
clone size: NA
CDR3 protein: CASSQEPGRSEKLFF
CDR3 DNA: TGTGCCAGCAGCCAAGAGCCGGGGAGGAGTGAAAAACTGTTTTTT

V gene: TRBV29-1
D gene: NA
J gene: TRBJ2-7
clone size: NA
CDR3 protein: CSVGSRPSYEQYF
CDR3 DNA: TGCAGCGTTGGGAGTAGGCCCTCCTACGAGCAGTACTTC

V gene: TRBV24-1
D gene: TRBD1
J gene: TRBJ2-5
clone size: NA
CDR3 protein: CATSAPGQSQETQYF
CDR3 DNA: TGTGCCACCAGTGCTCCGGGACAGAGCCAAGAGACCCAGTACTTC

V gene: TRBV19
D gene: NA
J gene: TRBJ1-2
clone size: few
CDR3 protein: CASSIDGDGYTF
CDR3 DNA: TGTGCCAGTAGTATAGACGGGGATGGCTACACCTTC

V gene: TRBV30
D gene: NA
J gene: TRBJ1-3
clone size: NA
CDR3 protein: CAWNGVFLSSGNTIYF
CDR3 DNA: TGTGCCTGGAACGGGGTGTTCCTGAGCTCTGGAAACACCATATATTTT

V gene: TRBV21-1
D gene: NA
J gene: TRBJ2-2
clone size: NA
CDR3 protein: CASSKGCSAGGELFF
CDR3 DNA: TGTGCCAGCAGCAAGGGCTGCTCAGCGGGCGGGGAGCTGTTTTTT

V gene: TRBV30
D gene: TRBD2
J gene: TRBJ2-2
clone size: NA
CDR3 protein: CASDSGGRSTGELFF
CDR3 DNA: TGTGCCTCCGATAGCGGGGGGCGTTCGACCGGGGAGCTGTTTTTT

V gene: TRBV7-6
D gene: NA
J gene: TRBJ2-7
clone size: few
CDR3 protein: CASSLGARGSSYEQYF
CDR3 DNA: TGTGCCAGCAGCTTAGGGGCTAGAGGGAGCTCCTACGAGCAGTACTTC

V gene: TRBV10-1
D gene: NA
J gene: TRBJ2-7
clone size: NA
CDR3 protein: CASSESPSRKYF
CDR3 DNA: TGCGCCAGCAGTGAGTCTCCCTCGAGGAAGTACTTC

V gene: TRBV7-3
D gene: TRBD2
J gene: TRBJ2-1
clone size: NA
CDR3 protein: CASSLMGGAPYYEQFF
CDR3 DNA: TGTGCCAGCAGCTTAATGGGAGGGGCCCCCTATTATGAGCAGTTCTTC

V gene: TRBV11-1
D gene: NA
J gene: TRBJ1-1
clone size: NA
CDR3 protein: CASSPTGGLAFF
CDR3 DNA: TGTGCCAGCAGCCCAACCGGGGGGTTGGCTTTCTTT

V gene: TRBV27
D gene: TRBD2
J gene: TRBJ2-3
clone size: once
CDR3 protein: CASSLAGGWTDTQYF
CDR3 DNA: TGTGCCAGCAGTTTAGCGGGAGGGTGGACAGATACGCAGTATTTT

V gene: TRBV7-2
D gene: TRBD1
J gene: TRBJ2-5
clone size: NA
CDR3 protein: CASSHGQGSQETQYF
CDR3 DNA: TGTGCCAGCAGCCACGGACAGGGAAGCCAAGAGACCCAGTACTTC

V gene: TRBV30
D gene: TRBD1
J gene: TRBJ1-2
clone size: many
CDR3 protein: CAWSQQGDGYTF
CDR3 DNA: TGTGCCTGGAGCCAACAGGGGGATGGCTACACCTTC

V gene: TRBV30
D gene: NA
J gene: TRBJ2-3
clone size: NA
CDR3 protein: CAWSVWQGADTQYF
CDR3 DNA: TGTGCCTGGAGTGTGTGGCAGGGCGCAGATACGCAGTATTTT

V gene: TRBV28
D gene: TRBD1
J gene: TRBJ1-4
clone size: NA
CDR3 protein: CASSSKGAGWEKLFF
CDR3 DNA: TGTGCCAGCAGTTCCAAGGGGGCGGGCTGGGAAAAACTGTTTTTT

V gene: TRBV5-5
D gene: TRBD1
J gene: TRBJ1-5
clone size: NA
CDR3 protein: CASSFGTDNQPQHF
CDR3 DNA: TGTGCCAGCAGCTTTGGGACAGACAATCAGCCCCAGCATTTT

V gene: TRBV18
D gene: NA
J gene: TRBJ1-2
clone size: NA
CDR3 protein: CASSDPELANYGYTF
CDR3 DNA: TGTGCCAGCTCCGACCCCGAGCTAGCTAACTATGGCTACACCTTC

V gene: TRBV12-3/TRBV12-4
D gene: NA
J gene: TRBJ1-1
clone size: NA
CDR3 protein: CASGRWRGTEAFF
CDR3 DNA: TGTGCCAGCGGCCGTTGGAGGGGTACTGAAGCTTTCTTT

V gene: TRBV28
D gene: NA
J gene: TRBJ2-7
clone size: NA
CDR3 protein: CASSLGSAGSYEQYF
CDR3 DNA: TGTGCCAGCAGTTTAGGGTCGGCAGGTTCCTACGAGCAGTACTTC

V gene: TRBV7-6
D gene: NA
J gene: TRBJ2-2
clone size: NA
CDR3 protein: CASSLASTGELFF
CDR3 DNA: TGTGCCAGCAGCTTAGCGTCTACCGGGGAGCTGTTTTTT

V gene: TRBV10-1
D gene: TRBD2
J gene: TRBJ2-7
clone size: NA
CDR3 protein: CASSALAGGSGEQYF
CDR3 DNA: TGCGCCAGCAGTGCACTAGCGGGAGGATCGGGAGAGCAGTACTTC